Listed below are T cell receptor beta chains from one sample, sequenced in a study of blood T cell repertoires in COVID-19. The method was immunoSEQ multiplex PCR; TCRdb's version includes in-frame clones alone and lacks a portion of them. The data contain about 350,000 clones, roughly 87% of them singletons. Specimen: peripheral blood. The source of these receptors is a man under 40 with COVID-19, enrolled during active disease. CDR3s include the opening cysteine and the closing phenylalanine or tryptophan. A D gene is named only where the DNA matches it firmly. Size is stated for part of the rows, as once, few or many counts, or as a class when the clone is expanded.

clone size: -
V gene: TRBV4-2
J gene: TRBJ1-1
D gene: TRBD1
CDR3 protein: CASSQEQDRVSPEAFF
CDR3 DNA: TGTGCCAGCAGCCAGGAACAGGACAGGGTGAGCCCTGAAGCTTTCTTT

clone size: -
V gene: TRBV6-1
J gene: TRBJ1-5
D gene: -
CDR3 protein: CASSEVGGWETGQPQHF
CDR3 DNA: TGTGCCAGCAGTGAAGTAGGAGGTTGGGAGACGGGTCAGCCCCAGCATTTT

clone size: -
V gene: TRBV30
J gene: TRBJ1-2
D gene: TRBD1
CDR3 protein: CAWSAQGAGGYTF
CDR3 DNA: TGTGCCTGGAGTGCACAGGGGGCAGGGGGCTACACCTTC

clone size: -
V gene: TRBV2
J gene: TRBJ2-1
D gene: -
CDR3 protein: CASSEGAFNEQFF
CDR3 DNA: TGTGCCAGCAGTGAAGGGGCCTTTAATGAGCAGTTCTTC

clone size: -
V gene: TRBV18
J gene: TRBJ1-5
D gene: TRBD1
CDR3 protein: CASSPPGQGRNQPQHF
CDR3 DNA: TGTGCCAGCTCACCACCCGGACAGGGGCGGAATCAGCCCCAGCATTTT

clone size: -
V gene: TRBV5-6
J gene: TRBJ2-3
D gene: -
CDR3 protein: CASSLGSNSGTDTQYF
CDR3 DNA: TGTGCCAGCAGCTTGGGTTCCAACTCGGGCACAGATACGCAGTATTTT

clone size: -
V gene: TRBV5-6
J gene: TRBJ2-3
D gene: -
CDR3 protein: CASSPQGRAWTDTQYF
CDR3 DNA: TGTGCCAGCAGCCCGCAGGGTAGGGCGTGGACAGATACGCAGTATTTT

clone size: -
V gene: TRBV28
J gene: TRBJ2-7
D gene: -
CDR3 protein: CASSFSRYEQYF
CDR3 DNA: TGTGCCAGCAGTTTCTCCCGCTACGAGCAGTACTTC

clone size: few
V gene: TRBV4-3
J gene: TRBJ1-2
D gene: TRBD1
CDR3 protein: CASSQDNRGPFYGYTF
CDR3 DNA: TGCGCCAGCAGCCAAGATAACAGGGGACCCTTCTATGGCTACACCTTC

clone size: -
V gene: TRBV7-2
J gene: TRBJ1-5
D gene: TRBD1
CDR3 protein: CASSLDRGYQPQHF
CDR3 DNA: TGTGCCAGCAGCTTGGACAGGGGATATCAGCCCCAGCATTTT

clone size: -
V gene: TRBV9
J gene: TRBJ2-7
D gene: TRBD1
CDR3 protein: CASSGGDRGSYEQYF
CDR3 DNA: TGTGCCAGCAGCGGTGGGGACAGGGGTTCCTACGAGCAGTACTTC

clone size: -
V gene: TRBV6-5
J gene: TRBJ2-7
D gene: -
CDR3 protein: CASSPRWGPYEQYF
CDR3 DNA: TGTGCCAGCAGCCCCCGTTGGGGGCCCTACGAGCAGTACTTC

clone size: -
V gene: TRBV28
J gene: TRBJ1-2
D gene: -
CDR3 protein: CASSFRGRSYGYTF
CDR3 DNA: TGTGCCAGCAGTTTCCGGGGTAGGAGCTATGGCTACACCTTC

clone size: once
V gene: TRBV5-1
J gene: TRBJ1-4
D gene: TRBD1
CDR3 protein: CASSSDGQGGEKLFF
CDR3 DNA: TGCGCCAGCAGCTCAGATGGACAGGGAGGAGAAAAACTGTTTTTT

clone size: -
V gene: TRBV27
J gene: TRBJ1-5
D gene: -
CDR3 protein: CASSLLGSGVNQPQHF
CDR3 DNA: TGTGCCAGCAGTCTCCTCGGCTCAGGGGTCAATCAGCCCCAGCATTTT

clone size: -
V gene: TRBV28
J gene: TRBJ2-1
D gene: TRBD2
CDR3 protein: CASTPAGLADNNEQFF
CDR3 DNA: TGTGCCAGCACTCCAGCGGGACTAGCGGACAACAATGAGCAGTTCTTC

clone size: -
V gene: TRBV7-2
J gene: TRBJ2-7
D gene: TRBD2
CDR3 protein: CASSLVAGGLSYEQYF
CDR3 DNA: TGTGCCAGCAGCTTAGTAGCGGGGGGGCTCTCCTACGAGCAGTACTTC

clone size: -
V gene: TRBV7-6
J gene: TRBJ2-7
D gene: TRBD1
CDR3 protein: CASSLASGTGDLQYF
CDR3 DNA: TGTGCCAGCAGCTTAGCTTCCGGGACAGGGGATCTGCAGTACTTC

clone size: -
V gene: TRBV6-5
J gene: TRBJ1-5
D gene: -
CDR3 protein: CASSYSGGRTPQHF
CDR3 DNA: TGTGCCAGCAGTTACTCCGGGGGACGGACGCCCCAGCATTTT

clone size: -
V gene: TRBV3-1/TRBV3-2
J gene: TRBJ2-3
D gene: -
CDR3 protein: CASSPAGRPSDTQYF
CDR3 DNA: TGTGCCAGCAGCCCGGCCGGGAGACCATCAGATACGCAGTATTTT

clone size: -
V gene: TRBV5-5
J gene: TRBJ1-2
D gene: TRBD1
CDR3 protein: CASSFTPGGDGYTF
CDR3 DNA: TGTGCCAGCAGCTTCACCCCAGGGGGCGACGGCTACACCTTC

clone size: once
V gene: TRBV10-3
J gene: TRBJ2-7
D gene: TRBD1
CDR3 protein: CATHDRGNEQYF
CDR3 DNA: TGTGCCACACATGACAGGGGTAACGAGCAGTACTTC

clone size: -
V gene: TRBV25-1
J gene: TRBJ1-5
D gene: -
CDR3 protein: CASSEQGDQPQHF
CDR3 DNA: TGTGCCAGCAGTGAACAGGGCGATCAGCCCCAGCATTTT

clone size: -
V gene: TRBV4-3
J gene: TRBJ2-1
D gene: TRBD2
CDR3 protein: CASSQDWVAGVKQFF
CDR3 DNA: TGCGCCAGCAGCCAAGATTGGGTAGCGGGGGTAAAGCAGTTCTTC

clone size: -
V gene: TRBV9
J gene: TRBJ1-2
D gene: -
CDR3 protein: CASSVLVEGVYGYTF
CDR3 DNA: TGTGCCAGCAGCGTATTAGTCGAGGGCGTCTATGGCTACACCTTC

clone size: -
V gene: TRBV6-2/TRBV6-3
J gene: TRBJ1-1
D gene: -
CDR3 protein: CASSYLDTEAFF
CDR3 DNA: TGTGCCAGCAGTTACCTTGACACTGAAGCTTTCTTT

clone size: once
V gene: TRBV28
J gene: TRBJ2-7
D gene: TRBD1
CDR3 protein: CASRRTRGQGFHEQYF
CDR3 DNA: TGTGCCAGCAGGCGTACCAGGGGACAGGGCTTCCACGAGCAGTACTTC

clone size: -
V gene: TRBV7-3
J gene: TRBJ2-1
D gene: TRBD2
CDR3 protein: CASSSPGLAGGGEQFF
CDR3 DNA: TGTGCCAGCAGCTCGCCGGGACTAGCGGGGGGAGGTGAGCAGTTCTTC

clone size: -
V gene: TRBV20-1
J gene: TRBJ2-5
D gene: -
CDR3 protein: CSARFVETQYF
CDR3 DNA: TGCAGTGCTAGATTCGTGGAGACCCAGTACTTC

clone size: -
V gene: TRBV6-5
J gene: TRBJ2-7
D gene: TRBD1
CDR3 protein: CASSRTGTGVYEQYF
CDR3 DNA: TGTGCCAGCAGCCGCACCGGGACAGGGGTCTACGAGCAGTACTTC

clone size: -
V gene: TRBV12-3/TRBV12-4
J gene: TRBJ1-6
D gene: TRBD1
CDR3 protein: CASRGQGSSPLHF
CDR3 DNA: TGTGCCAGCAGGGGACAGGGATCCTCACCCCTCCACTTT

clone size: -
V gene: TRBV15
J gene: TRBJ2-1
D gene: -
CDR3 protein: CATSREGVGFIDEQFF
CDR3 DNA: TGTGCCACCAGCAGGGAAGGGGTAGGGTTTATTGATGAGCAGTTCTTC

clone size: -
V gene: TRBV6-5
J gene: TRBJ1-6
D gene: TRBD1
CDR3 protein: CASRAGTENSPLHF
CDR3 DNA: TGTGCCAGCCGAGCCGGGACAGAGAATTCACCCCTCCACTTT

clone size: -
V gene: TRBV18
J gene: TRBJ1-1
D gene: -
CDR3 protein: CASSLLRGAAEAFF
CDR3 DNA: TGTGCCAGCTCGCTACTCCGTGGGGCCGCTGAAGCTTTCTTT

clone size: -
V gene: TRBV19
J gene: TRBJ1-2
D gene: TRBD1
CDR3 protein: CASRTSGTGPYYGYTF
CDR3 DNA: TGTGCCAGTCGTACCTCCGGGACAGGGCCCTACTATGGCTACACCTTC

clone size: many
V gene: TRBV28
J gene: TRBJ1-3
D gene: -
CDR3 protein: CASTRGGPGNTIYF
CDR3 DNA: TGTGCCAGCACCCGCGGCGGGCCGGGAAACACCATATATTTT

clone size: -
V gene: TRBV19
J gene: TRBJ1-5
D gene: TRBD1
CDR3 protein: CASSPDRARSVNQPQHF
CDR3 DNA: TGTGCCAGTAGTCCCGACAGGGCCAGGTCGGTCAATCAGCCCCAGCATTTT

clone size: -
V gene: TRBV18
J gene: TRBJ2-4
D gene: -
CDR3 protein: CASSPPGSLAKNIQYF
CDR3 DNA: TGTGCCAGCTCACCACCGGGCAGTCTAGCCAAAAACATTCAGTACTTC

clone size: -
V gene: TRBV9
J gene: TRBJ1-2
D gene: TRBD1
CDR3 protein: CASSLTGLEGYTF
CDR3 DNA: TGTGCCAGCAGCTTGACAGGGTTGGAAGGCTACACCTTC

clone size: -
V gene: TRBV24-1
J gene: TRBJ2-1
D gene: -
CDR3 protein: CATSDLQANYNEQFF
CDR3 DNA: TGTGCCACCAGTGATTTGCAGGCTAACTACAATGAGCAGTTCTTC

clone size: -
V gene: TRBV6-5
J gene: TRBJ2-7
D gene: TRBD1
CDR3 protein: CASSSSGTGGTYEQYF
CDR3 DNA: TGTGCCAGCAGTTCCTCCGGGACAGGGGGTACTTACGAGCAGTACTTC

clone size: -
V gene: TRBV19
J gene: TRBJ1-1
D gene: -
CDR3 protein: CASSPTGLNTEAFF
CDR3 DNA: TGTGCCAGTAGCCCCACAGGTCTGAACACTGAAGCTTTCTTT

clone size: -
V gene: TRBV12-3/TRBV12-4
J gene: TRBJ1-1
D gene: -
CDR3 protein: CASTPPPDTEAFF
CDR3 DNA: TGTGCCAGCACCCCTCCCCCGGACACTGAAGCTTTCTTT

clone size: once
V gene: TRBV11-2
J gene: TRBJ2-1
D gene: TRBD2
CDR3 protein: CASSTGLAGGPYGNEQFF
CDR3 DNA: TGTGCCAGCAGCACCGGACTAGCGGGGGGGCCATATGGTAATGAGCAGTTCTTC

clone size: -
V gene: TRBV19
J gene: TRBJ2-5
D gene: TRBD1
CDR3 protein: CASSRDREETQYF
CDR3 DNA: TGTGCCAGTAGTAGGGACAGGGAAGAGACCCAGTACTTC

clone size: -
V gene: TRBV27
J gene: TRBJ2-3
D gene: -
CDR3 protein: CASSFQGQEGTQYF
CDR3 DNA: TGTGCCAGCAGTTTTCAAGGGCAGGAGGGGACGCAGTATTTT

clone size: -
V gene: TRBV6-2/TRBV6-3
J gene: TRBJ2-2
D gene: -
CDR3 protein: CASSPASRTLNTGELFF
CDR3 DNA: TGTGCCAGCAGTCCCGCATCCCGGACATTAAACACCGGGGAGCTGTTTTTT

clone size: -
V gene: TRBV4-2
J gene: TRBJ1-6
D gene: -
CDR3 protein: CASSQDLRSPLHF
CDR3 DNA: TGTGCCAGCAGCCAAGATTTACGGTCACCCCTCCACTTT

clone size: -
V gene: TRBV5-1
J gene: TRBJ1-1
D gene: -
CDR3 protein: CASSPRTTQNTEAFF
CDR3 DNA: TGCGCCAGCAGCCCTCGGACAACCCAGAACACTGAAGCTTTCTTT

clone size: -
V gene: TRBV4-2
J gene: TRBJ2-7
D gene: TRBD2
CDR3 protein: CASSQQQRDSGNYEQYF
CDR3 DNA: TGTGCCAGCAGCCAACAACAGCGGGACTCTGGGAACTACGAGCAGTACTTC

clone size: -
V gene: TRBV6-5
J gene: TRBJ2-7
D gene: -
CDR3 protein: CASSPWGTWTYEQYF
CDR3 DNA: TGTGCCAGCAGTCCCTGGGGGACATGGACCTACGAGCAGTACTTC

clone size: few
V gene: TRBV9
J gene: TRBJ2-3
D gene: -
CDR3 protein: CASSAVTVPDTQYF
CDR3 DNA: TGTGCCAGCAGCGCCGTGACAGTTCCAGATACGCAGTATTTT

clone size: -
V gene: TRBV19
J gene: TRBJ2-7
D gene: TRBD2
CDR3 protein: CATSGRASEQYF
CDR3 DNA: TGTGCCACTAGCGGGAGGGCCAGCGAGCAGTACTTC

clone size: -
V gene: TRBV6-2/TRBV6-3
J gene: TRBJ1-5
D gene: -
CDR3 protein: CASSYAGTVSQPQHF
CDR3 DNA: TGTGCCAGCAGTTACGCAGGCACGGTCTCTCAGCCCCAGCATTTT

clone size: -
V gene: TRBV7-2
J gene: TRBJ1-2
D gene: -
CDR3 protein: CASSLASFSDINYGYTF
CDR3 DNA: TGTGCCAGCAGCTTAGCTTCTTTTTCAGATATCAACTATGGCTACACCTTC

clone size: -
V gene: TRBV24-1
J gene: TRBJ1-4
D gene: -
CDR3 protein: CATSDLGAGEEKLFF
CDR3 DNA: TGTGCCACCAGTGATTTGGGAGCAGGGGAGGAAAAACTGTTTTTT

clone size: -
V gene: TRBV5-1
J gene: TRBJ2-2
D gene: TRBD2
CDR3 protein: CASSLSGREDTGELFF
CDR3 DNA: TGCGCCAGCAGCTTATCTGGGAGGGAGGACACCGGGGAGCTGTTTTTT